The 22 T cell receptor beta chains below were found in one sample sequenced in a study of blood T cell repertoires in COVID-19. TCRdb's copy holds only in-frame clones and misses some; the assay was immunoSEQ multiplex PCR. The sample holds some 150,000 clones, around nine tenths seen once. What was sequenced was peripheral blood. All receptors derive from a woman aged 40 to 50 with acute or convalescent COVID-19.

The rearrangement joins TRBV27 to TRBJ2-7; D is ambiguous. CDR1 and CDR2 (germline): MNHEY, SMNVEV (reference sequence). Between the trimmed V and J ends, which lost 5 bases and 3 bases, there was a span of 11 bases. The CDR3 is 13 residues long. CDR3 nucleotides: TGTGCCAGCAGTCCTGACTCACGCTACGAGCAGTACTTC. It encodes CASSPDSRYEQYF.

The chain recombines TRBV7-6 with TRBJ1-4, with unresolved D. The CDR3 totals 15 residues. Germline V CDR1 and CDR2: SGHVS, FNYEAQ. The germline V and J ends were trimmed by 2 bases and 4 bases, with 11 bases remaining between them. The CDR3 coding sequence is TGTGCCAGCAGCTTAAGGCCAGGTATTAATGAAAAACTGTTTTTT. Its translation is CASSLRPGINEKLFF.

This clone turned up a few times. The J gene is TRBJ1-4, the V gene TRBV19; D call uncertain. Germline CDR1 and CDR2: LNHDA and SQIVND (reference sequence). Trimming pared 4 bases from V and 0 bases from J, leaving 12 bases between. This CDR3 is 16 amino acids long. CDR3 region: CASSREHMATNEKLFF. Written as DNA, the CDR3 is TGTGCCAGTAGTAGGGAGCACATGGCAACTAATGAAAAACTGTTTTTT.

The J gene is TRBJ2-1, the V gene TRBV3-1 (or the pseudogene TRBV3-2), with a possible D match to TRBD2 (6 bases). Germline V gives CDR1 LGHDT, CDR2 YNNKEL (reference sequence). V was trimmed by 0 bases and J by 7 bases, leaving 13 bases between them. The CDR3 totals 15 residues. The CDR3 here is CASSQDLARGNEQFF. CDR3 nucleotides: TGTGCCAGCAGCCAAGATCTAGCGCGGGGAAATGAGCAGTTCTTC.

This chain joins TRBV5-1 and TRBJ1-2; possibly TRBD1 for D (6 bases). This CDR3 spans 14 amino acids. The germline V gene encodes CDR1 SGHRS and CDR2 YFSETQ. The V and J ends lost 7 bases and 5 bases respectively, with 18 bases between them. Here the CDR3 reads CASYPSQGLYGYTF. The CDR3 region has the DNA TGCGCCAGCTATCCCTCCCAGGGGTTATATGGCTACACCTTC.

The chain uses TRBV27 and TRBJ1-5, with a tentative D call TRBD1 (5 bases). Trimming stripped 6 bases from V and 6 bases from J, with 15 bases between. In germline, CDR1 is MNHEY, CDR2 SMNVEV (reference sequence). The CDR3 runs to 14 residues. CDR3 loop: CASRNGRGSQPQHF. In DNA, the CDR3 is TGTGCCAGCAGGAACGGGAGGGGAAGTCAGCCCCAGCATTTT.

The chain links TRBV30 to TRBJ2-1; 12 bases agree with TRBD2. With 1 base clipped from V and 5 bases from J, the junction kept 0 bases outside the gene matches. Per germline, CDR1 GTSNPN and CDR2 SVGIG (reference sequence). CDR3 length equals 14 residues. This CDR3 reads CAWSGLAGDNEQFF. CDR3 sequence (DNA): TGTGCCTGGAGTGGACTAGCGGGGGACAATGAGCAGTTCTTC. The full variable domain, in which reference TRBV30 and TRBJ2-1 provide the parts outside the CDR3, is SQTIHQWPATLVQPVGSPLSLECTVEGTSNPNLYWYRQAAGRGLQLLFYSVGIGQISSEVPQNLSASRPQDRQFILSSKKLLLSDSGFYLCAWSGLAGDNEQFFGPGTRLTVL.

The rearrangement joins TRBV7-2 to TRBJ2-1, with a possible D match to TRBD1 (5 bases). This CDR3 spans 16 amino acids. Trimming stripped 6 bases from V and 0 bases from J, with 15 bases between. Germline V CDR1 and CDR2: SGHTA, FQGNSA. The CDR3 nucleotides are TGTGCCAGCAGGCAGGGATTTTTTTCCTCCTACAATGAGCAGTTCTTC. It codes for CASRQGFFSSYNEQFF.

This clone was seen once. The chain couples TRBV3-1 (or the pseudogene TRBV3-2) to TRBJ2-1; weak D call: TRBD2 (6 bases). CDR1 LGHDT and CDR2 YNNKEL come from the germline V gene (reference sequence). The CDR3 consists of 16 residues. Between the trimmed V and J ends, which lost 4 bases and 5 bases, there was a span of 18 bases. The CDR3 is CASSPHLQRENNEQFF. The CDR3 nucleotides read TGTGCCAGCAGCCCCCACCTACAACGGGAGAACAATGAGCAGTTCTTC.

The chain uses TRBV29-1 and TRBJ2-7; TRBD1 matches at 7 bases. Looked up from germline, CDR1 is SQVTM and CDR2 is ANQGSEA. CDR3 length: 14 residues. Germline trimming cut 3 bases from V and 3 bases from J; bases unmatched to any gene: 8. The DNA for the CDR3 is TGCAGCGTTGATGGTACAGGACAGGACTACGAGCAGTACTTC. Protein: CSVDGTGQDYEQYF.

For the CDR3, the DNA is TGTGCCAGCAGTACCTACAGGGGAGGAGGCTTGAATGAGCAGTTCTTC. It specifies CASSTYRGGGLNEQFF. The chain joins TRBV2 to TRBJ2-1; the D gene is possibly TRBD1 (7 bases). This CDR3 has 16 residues. The V end lost 5 bases, the J end lost 7 bases, and 21 bases lay between the germline ends. From germline, CDR1 is SNHLY and CDR2 FYNNEI. Full variable domain (outside the CDR3, taken from reference TRBV2 and TRBJ2-1): EPEVTQTPSHQVTQMGQEVILRCVPISNHLYFYWYRQILGQKVEFLVSFYNNEISEKSEIFDDQFSVERPDGSNFTLKIRSTKLEDSAMYFCASSTYRGGGLNEQFFGPGTRLTVL.

For this clone: At one boundary the junction diverges from the germline segment, which might be a read error. The chain couples TRBV20-1 to TRBJ2-7, with TRBD2 matching 8 bases. The CDR3 is 13 amino acids. Germline CDR1 DFQATT, CDR2 SNEGSKA (reference sequence). DNA of the CDR3: TGCAGTGCTAGTGTTCCGGCTAGCGGGTCGTATGTCTTC. Translating it yields CSASVPASGSYVF.

In the case of this clone: The junction does not match germline at one end; this may be a read error. The rearrangement uses TRBV3-1 (or the pseudogene TRBV3-2) and TRBJ1-5; no definite D call. Germline V lookup: CDR1 LGHDT, CDR2 YNNKEL (reference sequence). CDR3 length: 13 residues. CDR3 region: CASSKDRDQPQHF. The CDR3 region has the DNA TGTGCCAGCAGCAAAGACCGCGATCAGCCCCAGCATTTT.

This clone was seen just once. The chain has TRBV19 and TRBJ1-6; 7 nucleotides line up with TRBD1. The germline gives CDR1 LNHDA, CDR2 SQIVND (reference sequence). The CDR3 consists of 16 residues. V lost 4 bases to trimming and J lost 6 bases; unmatched junction nucleotides: 9. As DNA, the CDR3 is TGTGCCAGTAGTAGTACCGGGACAGAGGGTAATTCACCCCTCCACTTT. It is translated as CASSSTGTEGNSPLHF.

The chain employs TRBV3-1 (or the pseudogene TRBV3-2) and TRBJ2-2, with 9 positions matching TRBD2. V gave up 4 bases and J gave up 0 bases; unmatched junction bases: 12. Germline V CDR1 and CDR2: LGHDT, YNNKEL (reference sequence). This CDR3 has 19 residues. The CDR3 protein is CASSLRTSVHYSNTGELFF. For the CDR3, the DNA is TGTGCCAGCAGCCTCAGGACTAGCGTACACTATTCGAACACCGGGGAGCTGTTTTTT.

The chain uses TRBV29-1 and TRBJ2-3; TRBD2 matches at 10 bases. CDR3 length equals 14 residues. Losses at the gene ends were 2 bases for V and 4 bases for J; bases not matched to a gene: 3. Germline V gene sequence: CDR1 SQVTM, CDR2 ANQGSEA. The CDR3, as DNA: TGCAGCGTTGAAATGACTAGCGGGCCAGATACGCAGTATTTT. Translation gives CSVEMTSGPDTQYF.

The chain joins TRBV2 to TRBJ1-4; D is ambiguous. Germline V gene sequence: CDR1 SNHLY, CDR2 FYNNEI. The CDR3 totals 13 residues. The V and J ends lost 3 bases and 1 base respectively, with 3 bases between them. CDR3 DNA: TGTGCCAGCAGTGACGGAACTAATGAAAAACTGTTTTTT. Translation: CASSDGTNEKLFF.

The count of this clone is one. J is TRBJ2-1 and V is TRBV6-5, with D possibly TRBD2 on 5 matching bases. The CDR3 extends over 15 amino acids. The V end lost 7 bases, the J end lost 3 bases, and 16 bases lay between the germline ends. In germline, CDR1 is MNHEY, CDR2 SVGAGI. CDR3 nucleotide sequence: TGTGCCAGCATCTACTCAGCGGCGATCTACAATGAGCAGTTCTTC. It translates to CASIYSAAIYNEQFF.

Written as DNA, the CDR3 is TGTGCCAGCAGCCAAGAGGTCGGGAGCTCTGAAGCTTTCTTT. It codes for CASSQEVGSSEAFF. The chain uses TRBV14 and TRBJ1-1; D remains unclear. V lost 0 bases to trimming and J lost 6 bases, with 11 bases between them. CDR3 length equals 14 residues. From germline, CDR1 is SGHDN and CDR2 FVKESK.

The genes are TRBV18 and TRBJ1-3; maybe TRBD1 (5 bases). The ends were cut back, 3 bases at V and 8 bases at J, with 11 bases in the middle. The CDR3 is made up of 13 amino acids. Germline CDR1 and CDR2: KGHSH and LQKENI. Written as DNA, the CDR3 is TGTGCCAGCTCACCCCCCACCAGGGACACCATATATTTT. Translating it yields CASSPPTRDTIYF.

The CDR3 DNA reads TGTGCCAGCAGTTTCCCAGAACTGTCGCACGGGGCTTTCTTT. Translation gives CASSFPELSHGAFF. The chain carries TRBV28 and TRBJ1-1; D is undetermined. The CDR3 is made up of 14 amino acids. The germline gives CDR1 MDHEN, CDR2 SYDVKM. The ends were cut back, 3 bases at V and 11 bases at J, with 19 bases in the middle.

This clone was observed a handful of times. The chain carries TRBV10-3 and TRBJ1-2; 8 bases are a match to TRBD1. The V segment lost 4 bases and the J segment 4 bases; nucleotides outside the gene matches: 11. Germline CDR1 reads ENHRY; CDR2 reads SYGVKD. CDR3 size: 16 residues. The CDR3 sequence: CAISAPGQVSPYGYTF. DNA for the CDR3: TGTGCCATCAGTGCGCCGGGACAGGTAAGTCCCTATGGCTACACCTTC.